What follows are 21 T cell receptor beta chains derived from one specimen sequenced in a study of early T cells in non-severe SARS-CoV-2 infection (dated by TCRdb to about 2021). The library was built by means of 5' RACE. The instrument given in TCRdb is NextSeq 500. TCRdb trimmed the raw reads at Q25, called clones with MiXCR and kept productive beta chains. Rows with a matching CDR3 protein are joined into one entry that keeps the most common DNA and genes. The sample includes about 44,000 distinct CDR3 sequences, with 12% observed a single time. The ten largest clones represent roughly a sixth of the sample. The source material was whole blood. The receptors were sampled from an adult who was a healthcare worker with PCR-confirmed SARS-CoV-2 infection or an uninfected control (not recorded which).

The rearrangement links TRBV15 to TRBJ2-7; D is perhaps TRBD2 (5 bases). The CDR3 runs to 12 residues. The V gene's germline CDR1 is LNHNV and CDR2 YYDKDF (reference sequence). The ends were cut back, 3 bases at V and 6 bases at J, with 9 bases in the middle. The CDR3 sequence is CATSSLRGEQYF. The CDR3 DNA reads TGTGCCACCAGCAGTCTACGGGGCGAGCAGTACTTC.

This clonotype was found many times. The chain combines TRBV3-1 with TRBJ2-5, with 10 bases matching TRBD2. The CDR3 contains 16 residues. Germline values: CDR1 LGHDT, CDR2 YNNKEL (reference sequence). The junction had 3 bases not matched to a gene; V was cut back by 1 base and J by 1 base. The CDR3 is CASSQAGLAVQETQYF. CDR3 sequence (DNA): TGTGCCAGCAGCCAAGCCGGACTAGCGGTCCAAGAGACCCAGTACTTC.

The chain uses TRBV29-1 and TRBJ2-3; 11 positions agree with TRBD2. This CDR3 is 12 amino acids long. V dropped 6 bases and J dropped 5; count of bases not matched to a gene: 1. Germline V gene sequence: CDR1 SQVTM, CDR2 ANQGSEA. The CDR3 sequence: CSVGLAVDTQYF. The CDR3 bases are TGCAGCGTGGGACTAGCGGTAGATACGCAGTATTTT.

This clonotype has a count of ten or more. The chain recombines TRBV5-1 with TRBJ1-2, with 10 bases that match TRBD1. Germline trimming cut 0 bases from V and 8 bases from J; bases unmatched to any gene: 7. Germline assignment: CDR1 SGHRS and CDR2 YFSETQ. The CDR3 runs 15 residues. The CDR3 is CASSLETGTGAGYTF. The CDR3, as DNA: TGCGCCAGCAGCTTGGAAACCGGGACAGGGGCCGGCTACACCTTC.

V is TRBV4-1 and J is TRBJ1-1; D is ambiguous. The germline gives CDR1 MGHRA, CDR2 YSYEKL. Trimming took off 0 bases at V and 2 bases at J, with 16 bases between the two ends. This CDR3 has 17 residues. CDR3 loop: CASSQDQMAGVNTEAFF. CDR3 bases: TGCGCCAGCAGCCAAGACCAGATGGCGGGAGTTAACACTGAAGCTTTCTTT.

Of note for this clonotype: This clone may be a read error of a much larger clone one base away. The chain links TRBV7-9 to TRBJ1-1; D is uncertain. Germline CDR1 and CDR2: SEHNR and FQNEAQ (reference sequence). The CDR3 totals 13 residues. CDR3 protein: CVSSLWANTEAFF. As DNA, the CDR3 is TGTGTCAGCAGCTTATGGGCGAACACTGAAGCTTTCTTT.

The table lists this clonotype with a few counts. The rearrangement uses TRBV3-1 and TRBJ2-5; D unresolved. V shed 1 base and J shed 2 bases, with 5 bases lying between them. Per the germline V gene, CDR1 is LGHDT and CDR2 is YNNKEL (reference sequence). This CDR3 comprises 13 residues. CDR3 nucleotides: TGTGCCAGCAGCCAAGTTAGGCAAGAGACCCAGTACTTC. This encodes CASSQVRQETQYF.

The genes are TRBV3-1 and TRBJ2-7, with 7 bases fitting TRBD1. Germline lookup yields CDR1 LGHDT and CDR2 YNNKEL (reference sequence). The CDR3 loop spans 19 amino acids. V shed 1 base, J shed 3 bases, and the junction held 18 bases outside the gene matches. DNA of the CDR3: TGTGCCAGCAGCCAAGTTTTCGGACAGGAGAGGGGACCGAGCTACGAGCAGTACTTC. Its translation is CASSQVFGQERGPSYEQYF.

This clonotype has at least ten counts. V is TRBV11-2 and J is TRBJ2-3, with 8 bases that match TRBD2. The CDR3 consists of 17 residues. After removal of 0 bases from V and 3 bases from J, the junction contained 8 bases not matched to a gene. Germline V gives CDR1 SGHAT, CDR2 FQNNGV. The CDR3 region has the DNA TGTGCCAGCAGCTTAGAAGGGACTAGTTGGGGGACAGATACGCAGTATTTT. Its protein is CASSLEGTSWGTDTQYF.

This chain links TRBV20-1 with TRBJ1-6, with a possible D match to TRBD1 (5 bases). From germline, CDR1 is DFQATT and CDR2 SNEGSKA (reference sequence). The CDR3 extends over 15 amino acids. V gave up 3 bases and J gave up 7 bases, with 16 bases separating them. CDR3 amino acids: CSARPPGPLNSPLHF. Here the CDR3 DNA reads TGCAGTGCTAGGCCCCCGGGACCTCTGAATTCACCCCTCCACTTT.

This clonotype has ten or more counts. The CDR3, as DNA: TGCAGCGTCCAGGGGGGGAGTGGCTACACCTTC. Its protein is CSVQGGSGYTF. The chain is built from TRBV29-1 and TRBJ1-2, with 7 bases fitting TRBD1. CDR3 length equals 11 residues. Germline-derived CDR1 and CDR2 are SQVTM and ANQGSEA. V shed 6 bases and J 7 bases; nucleotides not matched to a gene: 5.

This clonotype was counted at least ten times. This chain connects TRBV18 to TRBJ1-2; TRBD1 is a possible D gene (6 bases). The CDR3 sequence is 16 residues long. V dropped 0 bases and J dropped 0 bases, with 11 bases sitting between them. CDR1 is KGHSH and CDR2 is LQKENI in the germline V gene. The chain's CDR3 is CASSPPAGAANYGYTF. In DNA, the CDR3 is TGTGCCAGCTCACCACCCGCGGGGGCAGCTAACTATGGCTACACCTTC.

This clonotype appeared once. DNA of the CDR3: TGTGCCAGCAGGACCTCTAGCTCGAGCTCCTACAATGAGCAGTTCTTC. As protein: CASRTSSSSSYNEQFF. This chain links TRBV7-2 with TRBJ2-1; the D gene is possibly TRBD2 (5 bases). The ends were cut back, 6 bases at V and 0 bases at J, with 15 bases in the middle. The CDR3 has 16 amino acids. CDR1 and CDR2 (germline): SGHTA, FQGNSA.

The CDR3 sequence: CSAHRGMNTEAFF. CDR3 DNA sequence: TGCAGTGCTCACAGGGGCATGAACACTGAAGCTTTCTTT. The chain couples TRBV20-1 to TRBJ1-1, with 7 bases aligning to TRBD1. V lost 5 bases, J lost 0 bases, and 3 bases stayed unmatched. This CDR3 comprises 13 residues. Germline CDR1 is DFQATT and CDR2 is SNEGSKA (reference sequence).

This clonotype was found many times. Mismatch with germline at one junction end may stem from a read error. The chain joins TRBV7-7 to TRBJ2-1; 9 nucleotides match TRBD2. The CDR3 consists of 14 residues. CDR1 SSHAT and CDR2 FNYEAQ come from the germline V gene (reference sequence). CDR3 bases: TGTGCTAGCAGCTTAGCTAGCGGGATGGATGAGCAGTTCTTC. It encodes CASSLASGMDEQFF.

This clonotype was counted many times. Germline is not matched at one junction end, which may reflect a read error. The chain is built from TRBV4-3 and TRBJ1-1, with TRBD1 matching over 7 bases. In germline, CDR1 is LGHNA, CDR2 YSLEER. The CDR3 spans 14 residues. In DNA, the CDR3 is TGCGCCAGCAGCGAAGACAGGGTGGGTACTGAAGCTTTCTTT. Translated: CASSEDRVGTEAFF.

This clonotype was counted only a few times. The chain recombines TRBV6-6 with TRBJ2-1; no clear D. The germline V gene has CDR1 MNHNY and CDR2 SVGAGI (reference sequence). The V end was cut by 2 bases, the J end by 5 bases, with 7 bases between. The CDR3 runs to 13 residues. Here the CDR3 DNA reads TGTGCCAGCAGTTACGAGCCAGACAATGAGCAGTTCTTC. This sequence encodes CASSYEPDNEQFF.

Ten or more counts support this clonotype. The J gene is TRBJ2-5, the V gene TRBV7-3; D is possibly TRBD2 (6 bases). Germline V lookup: CDR1 SGHTA, CDR2 FQGTGA. V was cut by 3 bases and J by 5 bases, with 13 bases left in between. The CDR3 is 14 amino acids. This chain's CDR3 is CASSFFGGGETQYF. In DNA, the CDR3 is TGTGCCAGCAGCTTCTTTGGCGGAGGGGAGACCCAGTACTTC.

The chain joins TRBV20-1 to TRBJ2-7; D gene unclear. Germline V gives CDR1 DFQATT, CDR2 SNEGSKA (reference sequence). The V gene lost 3 bases and the J gene lost 1 base, with 16 bases spanning the gap. The length of the CDR3 is 15 residues. CDR3: CSASSPGVRSYEQYF. CDR3 in DNA: TGCAGTGCTAGTTCGCCTGGTGTTCGTTCCTACGAGCAGTACTTC.

This clonotype has just a few counts. V usage is TRBV18 and J usage is TRBJ1-5; no definite D call. The V gene's germline CDR1 is KGHSH and CDR2 LQKENI. This CDR3 spans 14 amino acids. Between the trimmed V and J ends, which lost 2 bases and 4 bases, there was a span of 9 bases. CDR3 in DNA: TGTGCCAGCTCACCAATCCCCTCAAATCAGCCCCAGCATTTT. This translates into CASSPIPSNQPQHF.

This clonotype showed up many times. This sequence joins TRBV20-1 and TRBJ1-1; D gene ambiguous. Germline V lookup: CDR1 DFQATT, CDR2 SNEGSKA (reference sequence). The CDR3 is 12 amino acids. Trimming stripped 1 base from V and 11 bases from J, with 14 bases between. The CDR3 DNA is TGCAGTGCTAGAGGGGGTCTTTCCCATGCTTTCTTT. Protein product: CSARGGLSHAFF.